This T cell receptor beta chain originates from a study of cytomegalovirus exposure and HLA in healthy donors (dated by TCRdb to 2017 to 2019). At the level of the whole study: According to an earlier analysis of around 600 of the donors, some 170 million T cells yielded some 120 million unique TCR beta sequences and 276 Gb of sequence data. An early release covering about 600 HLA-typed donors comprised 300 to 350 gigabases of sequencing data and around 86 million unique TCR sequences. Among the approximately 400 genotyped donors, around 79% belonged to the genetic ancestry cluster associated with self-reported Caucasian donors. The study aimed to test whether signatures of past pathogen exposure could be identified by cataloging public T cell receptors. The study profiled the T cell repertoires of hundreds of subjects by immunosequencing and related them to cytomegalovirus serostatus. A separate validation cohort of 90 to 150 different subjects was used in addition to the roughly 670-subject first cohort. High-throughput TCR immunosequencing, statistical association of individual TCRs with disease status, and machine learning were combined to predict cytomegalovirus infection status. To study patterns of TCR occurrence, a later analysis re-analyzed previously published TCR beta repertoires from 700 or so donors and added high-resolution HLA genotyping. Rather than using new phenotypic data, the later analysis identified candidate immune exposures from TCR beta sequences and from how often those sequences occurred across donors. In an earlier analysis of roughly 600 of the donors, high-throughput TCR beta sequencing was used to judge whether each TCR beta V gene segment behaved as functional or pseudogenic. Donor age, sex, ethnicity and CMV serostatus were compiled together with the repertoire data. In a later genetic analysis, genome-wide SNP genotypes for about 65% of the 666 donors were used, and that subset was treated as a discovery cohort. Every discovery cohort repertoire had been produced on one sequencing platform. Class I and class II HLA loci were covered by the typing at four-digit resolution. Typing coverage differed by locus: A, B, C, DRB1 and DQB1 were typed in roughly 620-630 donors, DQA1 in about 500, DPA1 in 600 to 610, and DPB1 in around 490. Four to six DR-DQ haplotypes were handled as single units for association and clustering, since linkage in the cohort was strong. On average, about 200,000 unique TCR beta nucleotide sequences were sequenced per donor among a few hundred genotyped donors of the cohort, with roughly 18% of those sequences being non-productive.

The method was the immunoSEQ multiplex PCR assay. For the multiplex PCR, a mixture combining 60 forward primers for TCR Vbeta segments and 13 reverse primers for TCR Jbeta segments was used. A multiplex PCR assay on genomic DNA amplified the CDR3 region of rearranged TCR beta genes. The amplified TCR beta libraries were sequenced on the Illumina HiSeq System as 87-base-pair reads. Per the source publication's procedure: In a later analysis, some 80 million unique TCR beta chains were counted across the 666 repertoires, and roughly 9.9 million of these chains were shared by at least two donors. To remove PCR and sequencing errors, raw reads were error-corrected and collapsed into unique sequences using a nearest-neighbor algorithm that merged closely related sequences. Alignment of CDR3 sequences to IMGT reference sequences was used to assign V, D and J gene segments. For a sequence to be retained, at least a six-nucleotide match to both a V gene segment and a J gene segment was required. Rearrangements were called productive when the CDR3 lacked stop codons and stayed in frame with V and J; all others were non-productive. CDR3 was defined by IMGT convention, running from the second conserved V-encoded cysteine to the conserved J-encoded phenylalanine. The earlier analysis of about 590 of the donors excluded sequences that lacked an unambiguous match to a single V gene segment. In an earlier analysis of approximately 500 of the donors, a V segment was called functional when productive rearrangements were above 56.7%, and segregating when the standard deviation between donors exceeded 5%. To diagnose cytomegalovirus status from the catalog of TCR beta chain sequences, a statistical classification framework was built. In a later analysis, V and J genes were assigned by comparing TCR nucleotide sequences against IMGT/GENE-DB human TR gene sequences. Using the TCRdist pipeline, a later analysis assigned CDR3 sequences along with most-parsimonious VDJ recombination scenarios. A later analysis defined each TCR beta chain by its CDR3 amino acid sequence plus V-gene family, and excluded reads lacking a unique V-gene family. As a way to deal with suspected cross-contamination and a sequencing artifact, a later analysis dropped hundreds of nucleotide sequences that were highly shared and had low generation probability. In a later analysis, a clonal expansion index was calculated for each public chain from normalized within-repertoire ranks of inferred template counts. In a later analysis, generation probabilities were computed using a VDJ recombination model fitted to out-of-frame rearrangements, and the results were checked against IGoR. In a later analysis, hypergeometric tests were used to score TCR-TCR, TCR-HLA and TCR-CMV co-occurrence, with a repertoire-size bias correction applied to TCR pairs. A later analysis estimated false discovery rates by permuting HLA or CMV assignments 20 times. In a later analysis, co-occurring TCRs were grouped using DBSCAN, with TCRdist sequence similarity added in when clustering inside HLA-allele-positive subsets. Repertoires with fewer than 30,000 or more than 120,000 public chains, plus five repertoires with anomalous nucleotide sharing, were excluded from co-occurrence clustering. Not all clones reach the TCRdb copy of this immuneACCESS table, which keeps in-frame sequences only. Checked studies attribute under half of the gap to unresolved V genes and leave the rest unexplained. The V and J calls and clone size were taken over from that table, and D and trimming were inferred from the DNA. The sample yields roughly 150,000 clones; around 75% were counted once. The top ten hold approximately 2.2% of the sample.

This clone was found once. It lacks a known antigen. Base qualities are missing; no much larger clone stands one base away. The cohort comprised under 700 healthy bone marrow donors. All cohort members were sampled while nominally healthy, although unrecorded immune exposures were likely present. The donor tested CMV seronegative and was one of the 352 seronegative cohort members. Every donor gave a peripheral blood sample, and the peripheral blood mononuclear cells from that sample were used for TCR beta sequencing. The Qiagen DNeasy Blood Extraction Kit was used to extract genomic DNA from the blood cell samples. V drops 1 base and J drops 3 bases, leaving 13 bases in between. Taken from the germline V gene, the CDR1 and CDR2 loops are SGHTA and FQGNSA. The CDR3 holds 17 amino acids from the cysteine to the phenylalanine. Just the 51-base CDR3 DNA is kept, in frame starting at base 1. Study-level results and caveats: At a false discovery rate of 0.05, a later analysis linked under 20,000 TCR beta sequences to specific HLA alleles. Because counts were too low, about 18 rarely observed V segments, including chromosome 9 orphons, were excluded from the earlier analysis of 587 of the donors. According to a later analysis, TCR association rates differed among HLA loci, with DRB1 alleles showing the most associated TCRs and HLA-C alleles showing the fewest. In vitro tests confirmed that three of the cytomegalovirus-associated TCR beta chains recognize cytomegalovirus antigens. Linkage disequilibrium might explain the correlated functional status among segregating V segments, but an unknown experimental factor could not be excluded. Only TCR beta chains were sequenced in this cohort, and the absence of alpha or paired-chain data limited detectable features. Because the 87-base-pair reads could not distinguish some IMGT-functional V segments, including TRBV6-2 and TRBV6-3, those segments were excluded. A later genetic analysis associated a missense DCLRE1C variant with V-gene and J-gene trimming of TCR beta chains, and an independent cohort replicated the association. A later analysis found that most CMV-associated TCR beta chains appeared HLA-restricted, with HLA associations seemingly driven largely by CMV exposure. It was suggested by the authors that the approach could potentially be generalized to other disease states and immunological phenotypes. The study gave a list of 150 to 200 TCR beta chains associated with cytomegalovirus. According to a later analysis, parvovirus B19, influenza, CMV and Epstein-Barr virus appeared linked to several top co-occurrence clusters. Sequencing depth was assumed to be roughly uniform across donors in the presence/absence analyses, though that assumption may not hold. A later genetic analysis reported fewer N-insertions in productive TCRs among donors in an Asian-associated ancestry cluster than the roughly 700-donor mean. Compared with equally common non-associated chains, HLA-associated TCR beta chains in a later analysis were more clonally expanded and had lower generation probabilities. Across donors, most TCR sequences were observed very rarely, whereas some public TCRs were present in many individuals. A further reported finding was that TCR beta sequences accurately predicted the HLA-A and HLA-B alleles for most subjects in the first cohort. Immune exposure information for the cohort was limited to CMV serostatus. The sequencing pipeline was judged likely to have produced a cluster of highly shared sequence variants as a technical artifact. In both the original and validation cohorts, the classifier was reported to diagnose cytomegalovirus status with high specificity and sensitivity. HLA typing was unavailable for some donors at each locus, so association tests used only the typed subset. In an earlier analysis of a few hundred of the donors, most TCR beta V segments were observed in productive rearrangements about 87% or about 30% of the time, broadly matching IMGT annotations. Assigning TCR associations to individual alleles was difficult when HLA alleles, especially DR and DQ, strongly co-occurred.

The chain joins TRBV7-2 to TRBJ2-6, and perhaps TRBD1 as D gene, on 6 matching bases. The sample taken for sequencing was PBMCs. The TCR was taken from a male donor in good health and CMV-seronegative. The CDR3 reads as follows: CASSLEGGLIGANVLTF. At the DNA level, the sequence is TGTGCCAGCAGCTTAGAAGGGGGATTGATTGGGGCCAACGTCCTGACTTTC.